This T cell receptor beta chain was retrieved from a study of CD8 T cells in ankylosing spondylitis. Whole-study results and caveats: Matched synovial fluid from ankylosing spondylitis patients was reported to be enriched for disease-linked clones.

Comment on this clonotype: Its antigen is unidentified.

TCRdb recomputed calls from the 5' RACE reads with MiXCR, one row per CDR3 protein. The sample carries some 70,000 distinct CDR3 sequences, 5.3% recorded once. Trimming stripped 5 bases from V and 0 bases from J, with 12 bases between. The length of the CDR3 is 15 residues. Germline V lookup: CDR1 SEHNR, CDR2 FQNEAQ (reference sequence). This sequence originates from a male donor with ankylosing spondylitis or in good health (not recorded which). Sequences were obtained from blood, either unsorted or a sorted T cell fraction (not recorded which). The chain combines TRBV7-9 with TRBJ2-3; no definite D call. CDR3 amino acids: CASSRRATSTDTQYF. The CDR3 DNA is TGTGCCAGCAGCCGCAGAGCTACTAGCACAGATACGCAGTATTTT.